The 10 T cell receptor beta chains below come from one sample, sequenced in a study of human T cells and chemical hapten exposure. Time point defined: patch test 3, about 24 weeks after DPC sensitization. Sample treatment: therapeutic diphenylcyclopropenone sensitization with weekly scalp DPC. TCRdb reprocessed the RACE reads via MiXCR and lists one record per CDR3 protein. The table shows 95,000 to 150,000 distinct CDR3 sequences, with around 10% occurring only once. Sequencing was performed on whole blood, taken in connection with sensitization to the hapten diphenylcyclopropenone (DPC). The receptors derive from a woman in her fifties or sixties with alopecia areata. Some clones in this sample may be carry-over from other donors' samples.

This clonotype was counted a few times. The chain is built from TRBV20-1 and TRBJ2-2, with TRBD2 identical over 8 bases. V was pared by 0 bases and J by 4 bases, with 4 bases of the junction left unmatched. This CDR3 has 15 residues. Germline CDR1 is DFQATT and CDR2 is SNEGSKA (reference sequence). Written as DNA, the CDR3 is TGCAGTGCTAGAGATTTGGCGGGGGGCACCGGGGAGCTGTTTTTT. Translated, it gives CSARDLAGGTGELFF.

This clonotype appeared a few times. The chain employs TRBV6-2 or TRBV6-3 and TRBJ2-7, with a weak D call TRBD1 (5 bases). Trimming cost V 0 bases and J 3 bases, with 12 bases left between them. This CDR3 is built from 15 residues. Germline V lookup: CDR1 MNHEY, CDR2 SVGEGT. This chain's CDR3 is CASSYSGQNHYEQYF. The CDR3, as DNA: TGTGCCAGCAGTTACTCGGGGCAGAACCACTACGAGCAGTACTTC.

The DNA of the CDR3 is TGTGCCAGCAGCCAGGGGACTAGCGGATTTCAAAAGACCCAGTACTTC. This gives the protein CASSQGTSGFQKTQYF. The chain has TRBV7-2 and TRBJ2-5; 11 nucleotides align to TRBD2. The CDR3 sequence is 16 residues long. The V gene's germline CDR1 is SGHTA and CDR2 FQGNSA. The V segment lost 5 bases and the J segment 6 bases; nucleotides outside the gene matches: 11.

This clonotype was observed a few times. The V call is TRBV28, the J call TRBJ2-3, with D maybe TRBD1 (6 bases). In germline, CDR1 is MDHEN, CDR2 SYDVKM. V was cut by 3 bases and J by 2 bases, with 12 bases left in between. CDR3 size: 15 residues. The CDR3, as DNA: TGTGCCAGCAGTTTCGGGACACTCGACACAGATACGCAGTATTTT. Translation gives CASSFGTLDTDTQYF.

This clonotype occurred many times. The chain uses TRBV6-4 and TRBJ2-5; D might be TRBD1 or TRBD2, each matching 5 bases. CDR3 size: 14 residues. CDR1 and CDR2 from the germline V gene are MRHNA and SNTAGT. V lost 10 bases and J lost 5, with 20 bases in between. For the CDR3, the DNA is TGTGCCATCTTACCGGGACCCCGTCAGGAGACCCAGTACTTC. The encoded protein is CAILPGPRQETQYF.

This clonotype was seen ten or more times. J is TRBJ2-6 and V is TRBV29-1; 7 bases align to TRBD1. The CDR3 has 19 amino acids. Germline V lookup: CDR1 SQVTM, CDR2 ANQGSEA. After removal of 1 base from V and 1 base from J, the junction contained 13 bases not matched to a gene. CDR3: CSVEVWGTEVLSGANVLTF. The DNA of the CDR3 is TGCAGCGTTGAAGTTTGGGGGACAGAGGTTCTGTCTGGGGCCAACGTCCTGACTTTC.

The CDR3 region is CSASPGGSTEAFF. In nucleotides, the CDR3 is TGCAGTGCTAGCCCAGGGGGAAGCACTGAAGCTTTCTTT. The chain has TRBV20-1 and TRBJ1-1; 7 positions agree with TRBD1. There are 13 residues in the CDR3. Per germline, CDR1 DFQATT and CDR2 SNEGSKA (reference sequence). V dropped 3 bases and J dropped 4; count of bases not matched to a gene: 5.

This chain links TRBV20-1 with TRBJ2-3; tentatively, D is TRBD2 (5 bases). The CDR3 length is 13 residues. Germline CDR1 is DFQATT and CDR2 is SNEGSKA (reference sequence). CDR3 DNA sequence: TGCAGCGGGCGATGGGGAGACACAGATACGCAGTATTTT. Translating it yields CSGRWGDTDTQYF.

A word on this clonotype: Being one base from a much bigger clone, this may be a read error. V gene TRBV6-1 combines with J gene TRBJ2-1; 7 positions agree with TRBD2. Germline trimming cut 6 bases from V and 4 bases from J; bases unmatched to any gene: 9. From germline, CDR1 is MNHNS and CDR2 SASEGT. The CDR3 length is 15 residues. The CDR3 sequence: CASRDWEGIYNEQFF. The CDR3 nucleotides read TGTGCCAGCAGGGACTGGGAGGGAATTTACAATGAGCAGTTCTTC.

CDR3 sequence: CASSQAGGVGNTIYF. CDR3 sequence (DNA): TGCGCCAGCAGCCAAGCGGGCGGGGTCGGAAACACCATATATTTT. The genes are TRBV4-1 and TRBJ1-3, with unresolved D. CDR1 and CDR2 from the germline V gene are MGHRA and YSYEKL. The CDR3 covers 15 residues. V was cut by 1 base and J by 4 bases, with 11 bases left in between.